Given below is one T cell receptor beta chain in context. The target antigen is unknown. This entry belongs to a study of cytomegalovirus exposure and HLA in healthy donors. V was shortened by 4 bases and J by 1 base, with 11 bases between the two germline ends. Germline-derived CDR1 and CDR2 are MNHEY and SVGAGI. There are 14 residues in the CDR3. PCR involved 60 Vbeta and 13 Jbeta primers. Only in-frame clones appear in the TCRdb table, and some are missing; sequencing was by immunoSEQ multiplex PCR. The sample carries approximately 130,000 clones, 81% recorded once. Findings of the study overall: Upon later analysis, TCR association rates were observed to vary by HLA locus, being highest for DRB1 and lowest for HLA-C. Reportedly, fewer N-insertions than the 666-donor mean appeared in an Asian-associated ancestry cluster in a later analysis. Despite most TCR sequences being rare, some public TCRs occurred in many donors. Upon later analysis, HLA-associated TCR beta chains proved more clonally expanded than other, equally common chains.

This sequence was found in a woman aged 40 to 50 in good health and CMV-seropositive. The sequenced material came from PBMCs. The V call is TRBV6-5, the J call TRBJ2-7, with a possible D match to TRBD1 (6 bases). The CDR3 nucleotides read TGTGCCAGCAGTTTTGTAGGGGGATCCTACGAGCAGTACTTC. Translating it yields CASSFVGGSYEQYF.